Here is one T cell receptor beta chain with its context. The target antigen is unknown. These data come from a study of monozygotic twins with inflammatory bowel disease. The study, taken as a whole, reports: Immunosuppressive treatments differing between patients may have added repertoire variability.

In germline, CDR1 is LNHDA, CDR2 SQIVND (reference sequence). The CDR3 length is 18 residues. TCRdb reprocessed the 5' RACE reads; each CDR3 protein has one entry and no DNA is given. Its table lists 85,000 to 110,000 distinct CDR3 sequences. The specimen sequenced was blood. The chain recombines TRBV19 with TRBJ2-1; TCRdb's D gene call, TRBD1, goes unchecked for lack of DNA. The source of this sequence is a human donor with ulcerative colitis or Crohn's disease, or a healthy co-twin of an affected twin (not recorded which). The CDR3 region is CASSRGDLTFFKYNEQFF. The full variable domain, completed using reference TRBV19 and TRBJ2-1, is DGGITQSPKYLFRKEGQNVTLSCEQNLNHDAMYWYRQDPGQGLRLIYYSQIVNDFQKGDIAEGYSVSREKKESFPLTVTSAQKNPTAFYLCASSRGDLTFFKYNEQFFGPGTRLTVL.